These T cell receptor beta chains were read from a single sample in a study of PD-L1 blockade in urothelial cancer. Using immunoSEQ multiplex PCR, the repertoire was profiled, and TCRdb retains in-frame clones only, with some absent. The repertoire consists of roughly 84,000 clones, with 82% occurring once and the leading ten covering more than 9%. This specimen consisted of PBMCs, obtained around atezolizumab (anti-PD-L1) treatment. The receptors here all came from a man in his sixties or seventies with urothelial cancer. Both conserved end residues are part of each CDR3. The D gene is left open where the match is weak. Size tells how often a clone was seen (once, few, many) or the class of an expanded clone, and some rows leave it out.

j_call | v_call | d_call | clone_size | cdr3_nt | cdr3_aa
TRBJ1-2 | TRBV19 | TRBD1 | - | TGTGCCAGTAGTATGAGGACAGGGCTCCACTATGGCTACACCTTC | CASSMRTGLHYGYTF
TRBJ2-1 | TRBV4-3 | - | few | TGCGCCAGCAGCCTAAGTTTCTATAGCTCCTACAATGAGCAGTTCTTC | CASSLSFYSSYNEQFF
TRBJ1-1 | TRBV5-1 | TRBD1 | - | TGCGCCAGCAGCTTTACCGGGACAGGGAACACTGAAGCTTTCTTT | CASSFTGTGNTEAFF
TRBJ1-1 | TRBV12-5 | - | - | TGTGCTAGTGGATCCGAGGGCACTGAAGCTTTCTTT | CASGSEGTEAFF
TRBJ1-4 | TRBV7-9 | - | - | TGTGCCAGCAGCTTAGATGGAGCAACTAATGAAAAACTGTTTTTT | CASSLDGATNEKLFF
TRBJ1-1 | TRBV6-5 | TRBD1 | - | TGTGCCAGCAGTTACGTACAGGGGGGGACTGAAGCTTTCTTT | CASSYVQGGTEAFF
TRBJ1-1 | TRBV2 | TRBD1 | - | TGTGCCAGCAGTCGGGACAGGGGGAACACTGAAGCTTTCTTT | CASSRDRGNTEAFF
TRBJ1-6 | TRBV7-3 | - | - | TGTGCCAGCAGCACATCGGGGTATTCACCCCTCCACTTT | CASSTSGYSPLHF
TRBJ1-1 | TRBV15 | TRBD1 | - | TGTGCCACCAGCAGAGATCTTAGGGGGCGAGAGACTGAAGCTTTCTTT | CATSRDLRGRETEAFF
TRBJ2-1 | TRBV7-6 | TRBD2 | - | TGTGCCAGCAGCTCCGGACTAGCGGGGGCTGTTTTGCATGAGCAGTTCTTC | CASSSGLAGAVLHEQFF
TRBJ2-1 | TRBV5-8 | - | - | TGTGCCACCACACAGGGTCTAAGGGAGCAGTTCTTC | CATTQGLREQFF
TRBJ2-2 | TRBV7-2 | TRBD2 | - | TGTGCCAGCAGCCAACGACTAGCGGGAAGTACCGGGGAGCTGTTTTTT | CASSQRLAGSTGELFF
TRBJ2-4 | TRBV30 | TRBD1 | few | TGTGCCTGGACCGGACAGGGGACAAACATTCAGTACTTC | CAWTGQGTNIQYF
TRBJ2-1 | TRBV21-1 | - | - | TGTGCCAGCAGCAAAGTCCTAGGGACTAGCGGGAGGACGACTTACAATGAGCAGTTCTTC | CASSKVLGTSGRTTYNEQFF
TRBJ2-3 | TRBV7-3 | TRBD1 | - | TGTGCCAGCAGCTTCGGGACAGGGGCAGATACGCAGTATTTT | CASSFGTGADTQYF
TRBJ2-3 | TRBV4-1 | TRBD2 | - | TGCGCCAGCAGCCAAGAGGGAGGGCCGGGCACAGATACGCAGTATTTT | CASSQEGGPGTDTQYF
TRBJ2-7 | TRBV15 | - | - | TGTGCCACCAGCAGAGACTTCTACGGGCAGTACTTC | CATSRDFYGQYF
TRBJ1-6 | TRBV28 | - | - | TGTGCCAGCACGCGAGGGGGATCACCCCTCCACTTT | CASTRGGSPLHF
TRBJ2-3 | TRBV14 | TRBD2 | - | TGTGCCAGCAGCCAAGTGGGGGGGGATACGCAGTATTTT | CASSQVGGDTQYF
TRBJ2-2 | TRBV11-3 | TRBD1 | - | TGTGCCAGCAGCGTCGGGACAGCGAACACCGGGGAGCTGTTTTTT | CASSVGTANTGELFF
TRBJ2-7 | TRBV6-1 | - | - | TGTGCCAGCAGTGAAGGCGCGGGGGCCCCCTACGAGCAGTACTTC | CASSEGAGAPYEQYF
TRBJ2-7 | TRBV6-5 | TRBD2 | - | TGTGCCAGCAGTCGCCCAGGCCTAGCGGGGCACGAGCAGTACTTC | CASSRPGLAGHEQYF